Following are 17 T cell receptor beta chains from one sample sequenced in a study of blood T cell repertoires in COVID-19. Using immunoSEQ multiplex PCR, the repertoire was profiled, and TCRdb retains in-frame clones only, with some absent. The repertoire includes roughly 200,000 clones, 88% of them detected once, and roughly a sixth sits in the top ten. The sequencing sample was made of peripheral blood. These receptors all come from a man between 50 and 59 years old with COVID-19, enrolled during active disease.

CDR3 sequence: CASSWGQGDYNEQFF. The DNA for the CDR3 is TGTGCCAGCAGCTGGGGTCAGGGGGACTACAATGAGCAGTTCTTC. The chain recombines TRBV5-4 with TRBJ2-1; 7 nucleotides line up with TRBD1. Germline loops: CDR1 SGHNT, CDR2 YYREEE (reference sequence). The ends lost 3 bases at V and 3 bases at J; junction bases unmatched: 6. This CDR3 spans 15 amino acids.

The chain couples TRBV19 to TRBJ2-3, with D maybe TRBD2 (6 bases). Looked up from germline, CDR1 is LNHDA and CDR2 is SQIVND (reference sequence). CDR3 length: 15 amino acids. Trimming pared 3 bases from V and 0 bases from J, leaving 10 bases between. CDR3 sequence reads: CASSIVAASTDTQYF. The CDR3 region has the DNA TGTGCCAGTAGTATTGTAGCGGCTAGCACAGATACGCAGTATTTT.

CDR3: CASSLAISYEQYF. DNA for the CDR3: TGTGCCAGCAGTTTAGCCATCTCCTACGAGCAGTACTTC. The gene calls are TRBV12-3 or TRBV12-4 and TRBJ2-7, with D unclear. The CDR3 consists of 13 residues. Trimming removed 0 bases from V and 0 bases from J, with 3 bases in between.

V usage is TRBV5-1 and J usage is TRBJ2-7; the match to TRBD2 covers 7 bases. Trimming at V came to 2 bases and at J to 1 base, leaving 6 bases not matched to a gene. Germline assignment: CDR1 SGHRS and CDR2 YFSETQ. CDR3 length equals 15 residues. The CDR3 here is CASSLGAGHSYEQYF. In DNA, the CDR3 is TGCGCCAGCAGCTTAGGAGCGGGGCATTCCTACGAGCAGTACTTC.

The V gene is TRBV5-1, the J gene TRBJ1-4, with a tentative D call TRBD1 (5 bases). The germline V and J ends were trimmed by 0 bases and 11 bases, with 14 bases remaining between them. Germline CDR1 and CDR2: SGHRS and YFSETQ. This CDR3 has 14 amino acids. The CDR3 loop is CASSLEGASRKLFF. CDR3 nucleotides: TGCGCCAGCAGCTTGGAAGGGGCATCAAGGAAACTGTTTTTT.

This chain links TRBV7-2 with TRBJ1-1; 7 bases agree with TRBD1. With 1 base clipped from V and 4 bases from J, the junction kept 15 bases outside the gene matches. This CDR3 is 18 amino acids long. Germline V gives CDR1 SGHTA, CDR2 FQGNSA. This CDR3 is CASSLGGRGLITSTEAFF. DNA for the CDR3: TGTGCCAGCAGCTTAGGGGGCAGGGGGTTAATTACGAGCACTGAAGCTTTCTTT.

V gene TRBV19 combines with J gene TRBJ2-7; 8 positions agree with TRBD2. The CDR3 runs 16 residues. Germline trimming cut 3 bases from V and 0 bases from J; bases unmatched to any gene: 7. From germline, CDR1 is LNHDA and CDR2 SQIVND (reference sequence). The CDR3 DNA reads TGTGCCAGTAGTATCGGGACCGGGACTAGCTCCTACGAGCAGTACTTC. Protein sequence: CASSIGTGTSSYEQYF.

The rearrangement links TRBV10-3 to TRBJ1-2, with D possibly matching TRBD1 (6 bases). The CDR3 is 15 amino acids. Between the trimmed V and J ends, which lost 0 bases and 2 bases, there was a span of 10 bases. In germline, CDR1 is ENHRY, CDR2 SYGVKD. The CDR3 DNA sequence: TGTGCCATCAGTGAGTCGCCCGACAGGAACTATGGCTACACCTTC. It codes for CAISESPDRNYGYTF.

The J gene is TRBJ1-3, the V gene TRBV4-2; no reliable D call. Germline V gene sequence: CDR1 LGHNA, CDR2 YNFKEQ. This CDR3 is built from 15 residues. The germline V and J ends were trimmed by 0 bases and 4 bases, with 10 bases remaining between them. CDR3 nucleotides: TGTGCCAGCAGCCAAGACGGAAGCGGGGGAAACACCATATATTTT. The encoded protein is CASSQDGSGGNTIYF.

The CDR3 reads CASSYRHATNEKLFF. DNA of the CDR3: TGTGCCAGCAGCTATCGACACGCAACTAATGAAAAACTGTTTTTT. This chain uses TRBV5-6 with TRBJ1-4, with D unresolved. CDR1 and CDR2 (germline): SGHDT, YYEEEE. CDR3 length equals 15 residues. The V gene lost 3 bases and the J gene lost 0 bases, with 9 bases spanning the gap.

The V and J genes are TRBV2 and TRBJ2-7; the match to TRBD1 covers 8 bases. Losses at the gene ends were 7 bases for V and 6 bases for J; bases not matched to a gene: 8. Germline CDR1 is SNHLY and CDR2 is FYNNEI. The CDR3 sequence is 13 residues long. CDR3 DNA: TGTGCCAGCACAGAGACAGGGGTTGCCGAGCAGTACTTC. Its translation: CASTETGVAEQYF.

J is TRBJ1-2 and V is TRBV2; TRBD1 might be the D (6 bases). This CDR3 has 13 amino acids. Germline V CDR1 and CDR2: SNHLY, FYNNEI. Trimming shortened V by 7 bases and J by 1 base, and 10 bases separated the two germline ends. The CDR3 region has the DNA TGTGCCAGCAACCCGGACAGTAACTATGGCTACACCTTC. It is translated as CASNPDSNYGYTF.

This clone was observed once. The V and J genes are TRBV13 and TRBJ2-5, with TRBD2 matching over 10 bases. This CDR3 region has 15 residues. Per the germline V gene, CDR1 is PRHDT and CDR2 is FYEKMQ (reference sequence). The junction had 12 bases not matched to a gene; V was cut back by 10 bases and J by 4 bases. The CDR3 spells CATLPLLAGLETQYF. The CDR3 DNA follows: TGTGCCACCCTACCTTTACTAGCGGGGCTAGAGACCCAGTACTTC.

This chain uses TRBV27 with TRBJ2-1, with 8 nucleotides matching TRBD1. After removal of 2 bases from V and 5 bases from J, the junction contained 20 bases not matched to a gene. The CDR3 has 20 amino acids. Germline V lookup: CDR1 MNHEY, CDR2 SMNVEV (reference sequence). The CDR3 sequence is CASSLRGGPGGLTFNNEQFF. The CDR3 DNA is TGTGCCAGCAGTTTACGAGGGGGGCCAGGGGGCCTCACTTTCAACAATGAGCAGTTCTTC.

V gene TRBV7-9 combines with J gene TRBJ2-3, with D unclear. Germline CDR1 and CDR2: SEHNR and FQNEAQ (reference sequence). V lost 4 bases and J lost 4, with 3 bases in between. The CDR3 is 11 residues long. The CDR3 here is CASSSSDTQYF. The CDR3 DNA is TGTGCCAGCAGCTCTTCAGATACGCAGTATTTT.

V gene TRBV11-1 combines with J gene TRBJ2-5, with TRBD2 matching 8 bases. Looked up from germline, CDR1 is SGHAT and CDR2 is FQDESV (reference sequence). The CDR3 runs 13 residues. V lost 8 bases and J lost 7; bases outside the gene matches: 9. CDR3 bases: TGTGCCAGCGGCCGGAGCGGGAGTGGGACCCAGTACTTC. Translated, it gives CASGRSGSGTQYF.

The chain is built from TRBV30 and TRBJ2-5; tentatively, D is TRBD1 (9 bases). The germline V gene has CDR1 GTSNPN and CDR2 SVGIG (reference sequence). V was cut by 1 base and J by 5 bases, with 23 bases left in between. CDR3 size: 17 residues. CDR3 sequence reads: CAWSGTGGAGGDETQYF. CDR3 DNA: TGTGCCTGGAGTGGCACAGGGGGCGCGGGGGGTGATGAGACCCAGTACTTC.